This T cell receptor (gamma chain) was sequenced in a study of γδ T cells in repeated Plasmodium falciparum infection. TCRdb re-processed the multiplex PCR reads using CATT. In the table there are 20,000 to 30,000 gamma-chain clones, 3% of which are singletons. Per germline, CDR1 GITISATS and CDR2 ISYDGTV (reference sequence). The CDR3 totals 20 residues. Flow sorting of PBMC yielded separate Vgamma9/Vdelta2+ and Vdelta2-negative gammadelta T cell populations for bulk repertoire analysis. This clone was detected only a few times. TCRdb records a much larger clone's protein for this DNA, with a difference at residue 17 that likely arises from a read error; the protein given is the translation of the DNA.

The specimen sequenced was gamma-delta T cells from blood. The sequence was obtained from a pool of human donors (malaria-infected and uninfected, not separated). This sequence joins TRGV9 and TRGJP. The J gene is absent in TCRdb and was assigned here via DNA matching to germline. The chain's CDR3 is CALWEVPQEKQELGKKSKVF. CDR3 nucleotide sequence: TGTGCCTTGTGGGAGGTGCCGCAAGAAAAGCAAGAGTTGGGCAAAAAAAGCAAGGTATTT.